This T cell receptor (beta chain) was recorded in a study of OX40 agonist ivuxolimab in advanced cancers. Across the whole study: The dose-escalation group included hepatocellular carcinoma, melanoma, renal cell carcinoma and head and neck cancer.

The method was immunoSEQ multiplex PCR; TCRdb's version includes in-frame clones alone and lacks a portion of them. The repertoire consists of fewer than 100,000 clones, with about 83% occurring once and the leading ten covering 0.5%. Study conclusions and caveats: At 0.1 to 3.0 mg/kg, CD4+ and CD8+ blood T cells expanded clonally by week 6. Specificity for antigen went undetermined in the expanded peripheral T cells.

This clone came up once. Antigen: not known. The CDR3 consists of 16 residues. CDR1 and CDR2 from the germline V gene are SGHVS and FNYEAQ. Sample: CD4+ or CD8+ T cells sorted from blood, taken in a trial of the OX40 agonist ivuxolimab. The chain has TRBV7-6 and TRBJ2-5, with 7 bases aligning to TRBD1. The DNA matches TRBJ2-7 better at its end, which makes the J call doubtful. This clonotype originated in an adult with an advanced solid tumor such as melanoma, head and neck, liver or kidney cancer. CDR3 nucleotide sequence: TGTGCCAGCAGCCCCGGACAGGCTGACAGCTCCTACGAGCAGTACTTC. Its translation is CASSPGQADSSYEQYF.